The text below deals with one TCR beta chain. It lacks a known antigen. Qualities for individual bases were not recorded, and no much larger clone is one base off. The CDR3 measures 15 amino acids from cysteine to phenylalanine. CDR3 DNA only is kept here, 45 bases in frame from base 1. Based on the germline V gene, the CDR1 and CDR2 sequences are SNHLY and FYNNEI. Here V drops 6 bases and J drops 0 bases, and the junction holds 8 bases not matched to any gene. This entry belongs to a study of shared clonotypes between healthy human individuals (dated by TCRdb to 2018 to 2021). Regarding the complete study: The cohort comprised two women and a few men aged 18 to 49 years. For each donor, CD4 naive and CD4 memory were each run on three plates, CD8 naive on two plates, and CD8 memory on one plate. Blood TCR repertoires of about five healthy adults were deeply sequenced to estimate repertoire size and the extent of clonotype sharing between individuals. Libraries were prepared and TCR repertoires were sequenced by different laboratories using diverse techniques, in order to increase sequencing depth and limit assay-specific biases. Per donor, leukapheresis produced somewhere between about 0.94 and 10 billion PBMCs.

Findings and caveats that apply to the study as a whole: Sharing across several donors was observed for roughly 5% of naive CD4, less than 4% of naive CD8, roughly 2.3% of memory CD4, and about 0.4% of memory CD8 clonotypes. Rarefaction of sorted-subset datasets indicated incomplete sequencing despite the large sequencing depth. Naive subsets generally had larger estimated clonotype richness than memory subsets did. Because the study included a small number of donors, the genetic and exposure-history diversity represented was limited. Based on pairwise subsampling, the degree of clonotype sharing among donors was expected to be affected by sequencing depth. Sampling was restricted to blood, and TCR repertoires in tissues likely differ from the TCR repertoires found in blood. Compared with non-shared clonotypes, the clonotypes found in all four sorted-subset donors had higher generation probabilities.

TCR CDR3 regions were amplified from genomic DNA by multiplex PCR using the deep immunoSEQ assay. Extracted genomic DNA from each cell subset was spread evenly across all wells of several immunoSEQ 96-well plates, with each plate serving as a replicate. For sorted subsets, roughly 200 ng of genomic DNA, equivalent to some 30,000 T cell genomes, went into each replicate PCR. Purified libraries were quantified with a Qubit 3.0 fluorometer, sized on a Bioanalyzer 2100, and re-quantified with the KAPA Library Quantification kit. A separate single-read 150-cycle Illumina NextSeq 550 flow cell was used to sequence each immunoSEQ 96-well plate. The source study handled its data this way. Because the immunoSEQ output held only junctional sequences and lacked quality scores, the filtering could not match the filtering applied to full-length reads. Sequences were annotated with PyIR, a Python wrapper for IgBLAST v1.9, and V/J genes and CDR3 were assigned using IMGT germline references. Reads were filtered out if the reads had weak V/J assignments (E-value above 1e-6), no CDR3, stop codons, out-of-frame junctions, or ambiguous translated residues. V3J clonotypes were defined by identical inferred V gene, J gene, and CDR3 amino acid sequence. To compute the percentage overlap between repertoires, the number of shared unique clonotypes was divided by the size of the smaller repertoire. Three approaches were used to assess repertoire richness: RTK rarefaction, the Chao1 estimator, and Recon v2.1 estimates of unobserved clonotypes. OLGA was used to compute generation probabilities for all TCRbeta clonotypes that the gDNA method yielded from a handful of donors. The source is immuneACCESS, and TCRdb retained only in-frame sequences with V and J called. Part of the clones is not carried over; for the studies checked, unresolved V genes explain less than half of this, and the remainder is unexplained. V and J calls and clone size are given by that table; D and trimming were obtained from the DNA. Recorded for this sample are around 600,000 clones; 95% of them occurred a single time. About 0.11% of the sample is held by the ten biggest clonotypes.

CD8 naive samples were obtained by positive selection for CCR7 among CD45RO-negative cells, yielding a CD45RA+CCR7+ population from which TemRA cells were excluded. Healthy HIV-negative adults with no recently reported acute infections or vaccinations were included as donors. All donors were Caucasian adults living in Nashville, Tennessee, USA. Blood was obtained by leukapheresis, after which PBMCs were separated by Ficoll-Histopaque density gradient centrifugation and cryopreserved in liquid nitrogen vapor phase. Purity and quantity of every magnetically sorted T cell population were checked by analytical flow cytometry. From each sorted fraction, genomic DNA was isolated and quantified by UV absorbance on a Nanodrop 2000c.

The sequence came from a woman younger than 45 in good health. The sequenced sample consisted of naive CD8+ T cells sorted from blood. Per the publication, the cell subset or site label means: CD45RA+CCR7+. In this chain, TRBV2 is recombined with TRBJ2-7, with 7 bases matching TRBD2. The CDR3 reads as follows: CASRTSGISSYEQYF. The DNA reads as follows: TGTGCCAGCAGAACCAGCGGGATAAGCTCCTACGAGCAGTACTTC.